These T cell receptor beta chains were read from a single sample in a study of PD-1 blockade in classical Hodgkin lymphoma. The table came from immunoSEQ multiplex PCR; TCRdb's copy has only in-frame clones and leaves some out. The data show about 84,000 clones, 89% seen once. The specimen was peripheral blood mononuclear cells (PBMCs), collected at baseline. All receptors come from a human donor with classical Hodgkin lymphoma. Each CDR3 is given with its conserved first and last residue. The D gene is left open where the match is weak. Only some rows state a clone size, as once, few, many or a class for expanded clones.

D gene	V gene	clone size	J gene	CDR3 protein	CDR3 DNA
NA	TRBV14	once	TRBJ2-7	CASSPEIPGREQYF	TGTGCCAGCAGCCCTGAAATACCGGGCCGCGAGCAGTACTTC
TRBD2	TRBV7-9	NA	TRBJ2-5	CASSHGLGGGETQYF	TGTGCCAGCAGCCACGGACTAGGCGGGGGAGAGACCCAGTACTTC
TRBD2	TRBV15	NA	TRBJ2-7	CATSRSPGGEQYF	TGTGCCACCAGCAGAAGTCCGGGAGGCGAGCAGTACTTC
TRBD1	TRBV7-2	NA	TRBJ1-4	CASSVQGATNEKLFF	TGTGCCAGCAGCGTACAGGGGGCTACTAATGAAAAACTGTTTTTT
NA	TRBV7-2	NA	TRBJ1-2	CASSLEPVNYGYTF	TGTGCCAGCAGCTTAGAGCCAGTCAACTATGGCTACACCTTC
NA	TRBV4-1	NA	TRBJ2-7	CASSQVVLYEQYF	TGCGCCAGCAGCCAAGTGGTACTCTACGAGCAGTACTTC
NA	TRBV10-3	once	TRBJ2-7	CAIREYGGPVYEQYF	TGTGCCATCAGGGAATACGGGGGGCCAGTCTACGAGCAGTACTTC
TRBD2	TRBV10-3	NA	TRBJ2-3	CAIGLAGTDTQYF	TGTGCCATCGGACTAGCGGGAACAGATACGCAGTATTTT
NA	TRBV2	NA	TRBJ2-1	CASSVGSPGYNEQFF	TGTGCCAGCAGTGTCGGTAGCCCAGGGTACAATGAGCAGTTCTTC
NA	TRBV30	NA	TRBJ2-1	CAWSVQARGRNEQFF	TGTGCCTGGAGTGTACAGGCTAGAGGGAGAAATGAGCAGTTCTTC
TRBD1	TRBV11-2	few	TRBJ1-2	CASSQDRDYGYTF	TGTGCCAGCAGCCAGGACAGGGATTATGGCTACACCTTC
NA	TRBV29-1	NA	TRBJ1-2	CSVDGNYGYTF	TGCAGCGTTGATGGGAACTATGGCTACACCTTC